The 15 T cell receptor beta chains below all came from one sample that was sequenced in a study of T cells in Graves' hyperthyroidism and ophthalmopathy. Researchers took RNA transcripts and amplified the TCR beta CDR3 regions from them. The HTBI set primed first-round TCR CDR3 RT-PCR. TCRdb fed the multiplex PCR reads into MiXCR, producing one record per CDR3 protein. In the table there are over 650,000 distinct CDR3 sequences, about 16% of which are singletons. The sequenced sample consisted of blood. The origin of the receptors is a man aged 18 to 29 with Graves' hyperthyroidism.

There are many counts of this clonotype. A read error may account for a junction end that differs from germline. The chain joins TRBV20-1 to TRBJ2-5; TRBD2 matches 8 bases. The CDR3 consists of 12 residues. Per the germline V gene, CDR1 is DFQATT and CDR2 is SNEGSKA (reference sequence). The CDR3 loop is CSGSGGKETQYF. The DNA for the CDR3 is TGTAGTGGGAGCGGGGGAAAAGAGACCCAGTACTTC.

This clonotype was counted ten times or more. The chain combines TRBV2 with TRBJ2-7, with a possible D match to TRBD2 (5 bases). The CDR3 is made up of 13 amino acids. In germline, CDR1 is SNHLY, CDR2 FYNNEI. V was shortened by 7 bases and J by 4 bases, with 14 bases between the two germline ends. The CDR3 sequence is CASKSGRGYEQYF. The CDR3, as DNA: TGTGCCAGCAAGTCCGGACGGGGTTACGAGCAGTACTTC.

This clonotype came up a few times. The chain carries TRBV6-5 and TRBJ2-7; 7 bases line up with TRBD2. Trimming cost V 0 bases and J 5 bases; bases outside gene matches: 10. This CDR3 region has 16 residues. CDR1 MNHEY and CDR2 SVGAGI come from the germline V gene. The CDR3 region has the DNA TGTGCCAGCAGTTACTCGAGGACTGGCGGGAGCGACGAGCAGTACTTC. It translates to CASSYSRTGGSDEQYF.

This chain connects TRBV19 to TRBJ2-5; D possibly corresponds to TRBD1 (5 bases). V was trimmed by 4 bases and J by 3 bases, leaving 9 bases between them. There are 13 residues in the CDR3. Germline V lookup: CDR1 LNHDA, CDR2 SQIVND (reference sequence). DNA for the CDR3: TGTGCCAGTAGTACCCGACAGAAAGAGACCCAGTACTTC. The encoded protein is CASSTRQKETQYF. Full variable domain (rest looked up from reference TRBV19 and TRBJ2-5): DGGITQSPKYLFRKEGQNVTLSCEQNLNHDAMYWYRQDPGQGLRLIYYSQIVNDFQKGDIAEGYSVSREKKESFPLTVTSAQKNPTAFYLCASSTRQKETQYFGPGTRLLVL.

This clonotype came up a few times. This chain uses TRBV5-1 with TRBJ1-4, with a weak D call TRBD1 (6 bases). CDR3 length: 14 residues. Germline CDR1 reads SGHRS; CDR2 reads YFSETQ. The V gene lost 0 bases and the J gene lost 4 bases, with 7 bases spanning the gap. CDR3 nucleotides: TGCGCCAGCAGCTTGGGGACAGTTAATGAAAAACTGTTTTTT. The encoded protein is CASSLGTVNEKLFF.

CDR3 sequence: CASQCYEQYF. In DNA, the CDR3 is TGTGCCAGCCAATGCTACGAGCAGTACTTC. The chain links TRBV6-1 to TRBJ2-7, with D hard to call. Trimming removed 8 bases from V and 3 bases from J, with 5 bases in between. Germline V gene lookup returns CDR1 MNHNS and CDR2 SASEGT. The CDR3 totals 10 residues.

V usage is TRBV28 and J usage is TRBJ2-5; tentatively, D is TRBD1 or TRBD2 (6 bases each). The CDR3 is 16 amino acids. V gave up 3 bases and J gave up 5 bases, with 19 bases separating them. Germline V gene data show CDR1 as MDHEN and CDR2 as SYDVKM. Here the CDR3 reads CASSFLLGGGGETQYF. In DNA form, the CDR3 reads TGTGCCAGCAGTTTCCTCCTGGGCGGAGGGGGTGAGACCCAGTACTTC.

The V call is TRBV10-3, the J call TRBJ2-7, with TRBD1 matching over 9 bases. CDR3 length equals 17 residues. Germline lookup yields CDR1 ENHRY and CDR2 SYGVKD. V was pared by 2 bases and J by 3 bases, with 11 bases of the junction left unmatched. CDR3 residues: CAISEPGQGLLSYEQYF. For the CDR3, the DNA is TGTGCCATCAGTGAGCCGGGACAGGGTTTACTGAGCTACGAGCAGTACTTC.

This clonotype has just a few counts. This sequence joins TRBV4-1 and TRBJ2-1; D might be TRBD2 (7 bases). Germline loops: CDR1 MGHRA, CDR2 YSYEKL. The CDR3 is 17 amino acids. V lost 0 bases to trimming and J lost 3 bases, with 15 bases between them. CDR3 nucleotide sequence: TGCGCCAGCAGCCAAGATGGAAGGGGGGGGAGCTACAATGAGCAGTTCTTC. Amino acids: CASSQDGRGGSYNEQFF.

This clonotype was observed many times. The chain uses TRBV7-9 and TRBJ1-5; D call uncertain. CDR1 and CDR2 from the germline V gene are SEHNR and FQNEAQ (reference sequence). The CDR3 length is 13 residues. With 1 base removed from V and 1 base from J, the gap between germline ends came to 2 bases. CDR3 region: CASSLESNQPQHF. The CDR3 bases are TGTGCCAGCAGCTTAGAGAGCAATCAGCCCCAGCATTTT.

This clonotype has at least ten counts. CDR3 loop: CASSFPHERVNPDNEQFF. In DNA form, the CDR3 reads TGTGCCAGCAGTTTTCCCCATGAACGGGTGAATCCCGACAATGAGCAGTTCTTC. The chain uses TRBV12-3 or TRBV12-4 and TRBJ2-1; D ambiguous. The CDR3 sequence is 18 residues long. V lost 3 bases to trimming and J lost 5 bases, with 23 bases between them.

This clonotype has at least ten counts. The chain couples TRBV12-3 or TRBV12-4 to TRBJ2-7; TRBD1 aligns across 7 bases. Unmatched junction bases numbered 7, after V lost 6 bases and J lost 5 bases. CDR3 size: 13 residues. DNA for the CDR3: TGTGCCAGCAGCCCCTACAGGGGACACGAGCAGTACTTC. The encoded protein is CASSPYRGHEQYF.

Comments on this clonotype: As the CDR3 is not closed by the conserved phenylalanine or tryptophan, this likely results from a read error. The J gene is TRBJ2-7, the V gene TRBV7-3; D unclear. Between the trimmed V and J ends, which lost 3 bases and 2 bases, there was a span of 11 bases. The CDR3 runs to 14 residues. The V gene's germline CDR1 is SGHTA and CDR2 FQGTGA. For the CDR3, the DNA is TGTGCCAGCAGCTTCGGGCCCTCGCCCTACGAGCAGTACTCC. This sequence encodes CASSFGPSPYEQYS.

This chain uses TRBV5-1 with TRBJ2-3; tentative D call: TRBD1 (6 bases). CDR3 length equals 16 residues. Germline V gene data show CDR1 as SGHRS and CDR2 as YFSETQ. Trimming took off 0 bases at V and 0 bases at J, with 11 bases between the two ends. CDR3 sequence (DNA): TGCGCCAGCAGCTTGGCCAGGGGTACTAGCACAGATACGCAGTATTTT. Amino acids: CASSLARGTSTDTQYF.

This clonotype was picked up a small number of times. CDR3 coding DNA: TGTGCCAGCAGCCAAGGGCTAGCGGGGGGCGAGGAGCAGTTCTTC. It translates to CASSQGLAGGEEQFF. The chain combines TRBV4-2 with TRBJ2-1; 11 nucleotides agree with TRBD2. J was trimmed by 10 bases and V by 1 base; bases with no gene match: 6. From germline, CDR1 is LGHNA and CDR2 YNFKEQ. CDR3 length: 15 residues.